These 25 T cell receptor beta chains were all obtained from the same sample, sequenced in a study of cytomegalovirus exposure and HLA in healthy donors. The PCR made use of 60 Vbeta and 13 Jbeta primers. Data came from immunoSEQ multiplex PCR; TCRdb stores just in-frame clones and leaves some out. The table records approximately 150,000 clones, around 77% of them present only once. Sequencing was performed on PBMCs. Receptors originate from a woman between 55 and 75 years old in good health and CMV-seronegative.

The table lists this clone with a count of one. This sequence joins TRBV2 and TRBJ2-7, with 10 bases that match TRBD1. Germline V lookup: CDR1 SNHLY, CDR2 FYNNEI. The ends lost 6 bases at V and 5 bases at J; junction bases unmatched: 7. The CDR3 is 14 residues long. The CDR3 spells CASSYDRGLNEQYF. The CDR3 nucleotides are TGTGCCAGCAGCTACGACAGGGGGCTTAACGAGCAGTACTTC.

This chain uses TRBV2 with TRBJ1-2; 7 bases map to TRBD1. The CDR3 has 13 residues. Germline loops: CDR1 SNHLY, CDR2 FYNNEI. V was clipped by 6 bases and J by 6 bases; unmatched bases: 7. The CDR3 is CASRGQASDGYTF. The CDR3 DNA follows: TGTGCCAGCAGAGGACAGGCTTCCGATGGCTACACCTTC.

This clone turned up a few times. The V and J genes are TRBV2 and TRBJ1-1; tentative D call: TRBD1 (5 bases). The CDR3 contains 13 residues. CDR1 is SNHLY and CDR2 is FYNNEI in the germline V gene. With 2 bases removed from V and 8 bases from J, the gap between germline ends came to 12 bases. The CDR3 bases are TGTGCCAGCAGTGAACCCCTTTCAGGGGAAGCTTTCTTT. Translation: CASSEPLSGEAFF.

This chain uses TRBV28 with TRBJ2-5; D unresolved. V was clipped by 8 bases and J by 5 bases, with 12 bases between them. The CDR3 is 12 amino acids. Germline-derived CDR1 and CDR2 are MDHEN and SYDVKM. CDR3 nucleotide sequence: TGTGCCAGCTCAACCTCCGGGGAGACCCAGTACTTC. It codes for CASSTSGETQYF.

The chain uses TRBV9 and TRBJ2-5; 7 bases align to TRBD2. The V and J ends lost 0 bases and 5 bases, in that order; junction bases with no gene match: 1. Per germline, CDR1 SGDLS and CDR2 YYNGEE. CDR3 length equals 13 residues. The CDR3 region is CASSVELAETQYF. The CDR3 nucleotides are TGTGCCAGCAGCGTAGAACTAGCGGAGACCCAGTACTTC.

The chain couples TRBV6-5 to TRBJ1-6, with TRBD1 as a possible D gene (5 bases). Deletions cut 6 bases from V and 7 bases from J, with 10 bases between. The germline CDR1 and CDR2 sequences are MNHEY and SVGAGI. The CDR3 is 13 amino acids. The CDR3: CASRLTENSPLHF. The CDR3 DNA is TGTGCCAGCAGGTTGACAGAGAATTCACCCCTCCACTTT.

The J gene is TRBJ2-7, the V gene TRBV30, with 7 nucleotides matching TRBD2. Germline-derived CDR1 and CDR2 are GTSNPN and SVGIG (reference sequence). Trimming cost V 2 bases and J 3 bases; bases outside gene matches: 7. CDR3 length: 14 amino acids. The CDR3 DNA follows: TGTGCCTGGAGTCTACGACTAGCCGGCTACGAGCAGTACTTC. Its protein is CAWSLRLAGYEQYF.

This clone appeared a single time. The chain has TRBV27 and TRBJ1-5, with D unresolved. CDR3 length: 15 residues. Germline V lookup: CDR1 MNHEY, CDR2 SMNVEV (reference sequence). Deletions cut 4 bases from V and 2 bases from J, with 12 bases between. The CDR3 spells CASSSDGVRNQPQHF. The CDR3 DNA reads TGTGCCAGCAGTTCCGACGGGGTACGCAATCAGCCCCAGCATTTT.

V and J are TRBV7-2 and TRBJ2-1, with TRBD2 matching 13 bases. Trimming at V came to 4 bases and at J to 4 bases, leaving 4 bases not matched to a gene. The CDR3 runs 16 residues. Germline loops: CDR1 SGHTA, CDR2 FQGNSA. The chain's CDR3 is CASSSETSGGYNEQFF. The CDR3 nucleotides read TGTGCCAGCAGCTCTGAGACTAGCGGGGGGTACAATGAGCAGTTCTTC.

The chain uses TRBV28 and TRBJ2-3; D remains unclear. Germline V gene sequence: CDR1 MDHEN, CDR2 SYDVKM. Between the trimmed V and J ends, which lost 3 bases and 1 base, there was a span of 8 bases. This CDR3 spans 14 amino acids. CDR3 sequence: CASSFRRGTDTQYF. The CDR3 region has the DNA TGTGCCAGCAGTTTCCGCCGAGGCACAGATACGCAGTATTTT.

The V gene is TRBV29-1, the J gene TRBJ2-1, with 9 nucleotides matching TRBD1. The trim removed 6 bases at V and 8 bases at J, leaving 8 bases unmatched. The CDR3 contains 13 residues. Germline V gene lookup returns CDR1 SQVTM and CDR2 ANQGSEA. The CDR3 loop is CSVGTGRGHEQFF. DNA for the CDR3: TGCAGCGTCGGGACAGGGCGAGGCCATGAGCAGTTCTTC.

The CDR3 loop is CASSERQGTAKNIQYF. The CDR3 DNA is TGTGCCAGCAGTGAGCGACAGGGAACGGCCAAAAACATTCAGTACTTC. This chain connects TRBV6-1 to TRBJ2-4; 7 nucleotides line up with TRBD1. The CDR3 spans 16 residues. The junction had 6 bases not matched to a gene; V was cut back by 3 bases and J by 1 base. Germline V lookup: CDR1 MNHNS, CDR2 SASEGT.

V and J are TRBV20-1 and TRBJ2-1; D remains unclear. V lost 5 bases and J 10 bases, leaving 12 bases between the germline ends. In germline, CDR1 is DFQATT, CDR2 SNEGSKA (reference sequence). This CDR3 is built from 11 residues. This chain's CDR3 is CSAPDNREQFF. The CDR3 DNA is TGCAGTGCTCCCGATAATCGGGAGCAGTTCTTC.

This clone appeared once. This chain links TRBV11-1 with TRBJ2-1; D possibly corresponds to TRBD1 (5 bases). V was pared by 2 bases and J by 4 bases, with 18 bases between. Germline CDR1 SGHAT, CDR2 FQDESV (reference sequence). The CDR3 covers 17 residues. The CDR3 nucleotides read TGTGCCAGCAGCTTATATAGGAGACAGAGTAGTTACAATGAGCAGTTCTTC. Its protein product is CASSLYRRQSSYNEQFF.

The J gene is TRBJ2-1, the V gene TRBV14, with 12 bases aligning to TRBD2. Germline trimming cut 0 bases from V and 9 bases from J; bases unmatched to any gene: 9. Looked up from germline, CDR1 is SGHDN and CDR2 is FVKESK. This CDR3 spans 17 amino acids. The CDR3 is CASSQDLRLAGAGEQFF. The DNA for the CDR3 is TGTGCCAGCAGCCAAGATTTGAGACTAGCGGGAGCGGGTGAGCAGTTCTTC. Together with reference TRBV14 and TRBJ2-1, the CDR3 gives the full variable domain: EAGVTQFPSHSVIEKGQTVTLRCDPISGHDNLYWYRRVMGKEIKFLLHFVKESKQDESGMPNNRFLAERTGGTYSTLKVQPAELEDSGVYFCASSQDLRLAGAGEQFFGPGTRLTVL.

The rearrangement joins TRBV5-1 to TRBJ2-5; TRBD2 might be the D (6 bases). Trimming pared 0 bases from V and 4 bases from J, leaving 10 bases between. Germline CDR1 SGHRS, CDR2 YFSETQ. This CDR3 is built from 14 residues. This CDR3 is CASSLGVGGETQYF. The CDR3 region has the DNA TGCGCCAGCAGCTTGGGGGTGGGAGGAGAGACCCAGTACTTC.

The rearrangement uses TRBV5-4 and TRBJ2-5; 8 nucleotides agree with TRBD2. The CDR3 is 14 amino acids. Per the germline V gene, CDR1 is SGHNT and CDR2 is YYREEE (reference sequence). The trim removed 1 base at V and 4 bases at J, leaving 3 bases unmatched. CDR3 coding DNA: TGTGCCAGCAGCTTGAGGGCGGGGGGAGAGACCCAGTACTTC. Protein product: CASSLRAGGETQYF.

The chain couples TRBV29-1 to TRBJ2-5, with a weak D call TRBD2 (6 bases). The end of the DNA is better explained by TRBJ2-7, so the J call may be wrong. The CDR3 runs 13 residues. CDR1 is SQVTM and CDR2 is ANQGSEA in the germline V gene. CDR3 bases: TGCAGCGCGGGGGTAGCTATAGGCTACGAGCAGTACTTC. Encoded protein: CSAGVAIGYEQYF.

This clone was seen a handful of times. The CDR3 DNA reads as TGTGCCAGCAGCTCGGGACAGGGTTTTAATGAAAAACTGTTTTTT. This translates into CASSSGQGFNEKLFF. The V call is TRBV7-6, the J call TRBJ1-4; 9 bases line up with TRBD1. V was pared by 4 bases and J by 4 bases, with 4 bases of the junction left unmatched. The CDR3 spans 15 residues. CDR1 and CDR2 from the germline V gene are SGHVS and FNYEAQ.

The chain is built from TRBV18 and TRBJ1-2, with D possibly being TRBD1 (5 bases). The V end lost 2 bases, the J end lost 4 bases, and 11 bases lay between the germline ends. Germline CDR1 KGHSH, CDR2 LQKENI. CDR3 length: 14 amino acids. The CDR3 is CASSPGPGIYGYTF. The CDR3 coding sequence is TGTGCCAGCTCACCAGGTCCAGGGATCTATGGCTACACCTTC.

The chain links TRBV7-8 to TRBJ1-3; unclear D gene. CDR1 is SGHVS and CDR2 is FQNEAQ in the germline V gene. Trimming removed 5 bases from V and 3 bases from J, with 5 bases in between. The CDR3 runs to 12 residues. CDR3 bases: TGTGCCAGCAGCCCGGTTGGAAACACCATATATTTT. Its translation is CASSPVGNTIYF. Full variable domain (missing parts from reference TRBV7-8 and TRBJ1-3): GAGVSQSPRYKVAKRGQDVALRCDPISGHVSLFWYQQALGQGPEFLTYFQNEAQLDKSGLPSDRFFAERPEGSVSTLKIQRTQQEDSAVYLCASSPVGNTIYFGEGSWLTVV.

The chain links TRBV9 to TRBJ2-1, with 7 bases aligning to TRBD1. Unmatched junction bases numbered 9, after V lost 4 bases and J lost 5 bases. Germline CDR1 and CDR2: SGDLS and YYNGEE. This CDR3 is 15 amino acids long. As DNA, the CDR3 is TGTGCCAGCAGCACGCGACAGGGTGGGGACAATGAGCAGTTCTTC. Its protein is CASSTRQGGDNEQFF. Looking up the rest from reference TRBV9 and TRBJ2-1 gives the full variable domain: DSGVTQTPKHLITATGQRVTLRCSPRSGDLSVYWYQQSLDQGLQFLIQYYNGEERAKGNILERFSAQQFPDLHSELNLSSLELGDSALYFCASSTRQGGDNEQFFGPGTRLTVL.

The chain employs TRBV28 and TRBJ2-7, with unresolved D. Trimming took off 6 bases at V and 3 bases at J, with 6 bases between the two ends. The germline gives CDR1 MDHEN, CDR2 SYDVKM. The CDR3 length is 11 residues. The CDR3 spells CASRRDYEQYF. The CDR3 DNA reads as TGTGCCAGCAGGCGAGACTACGAGCAGTACTTC.

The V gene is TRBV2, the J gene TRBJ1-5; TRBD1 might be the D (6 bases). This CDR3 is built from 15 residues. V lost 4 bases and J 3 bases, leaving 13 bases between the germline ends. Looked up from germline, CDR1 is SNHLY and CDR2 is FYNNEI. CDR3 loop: CASSGVRTANQPQHF. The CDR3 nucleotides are TGTGCCAGCAGTGGGGTTCGGACAGCCAATCAGCCCCAGCATTTT.

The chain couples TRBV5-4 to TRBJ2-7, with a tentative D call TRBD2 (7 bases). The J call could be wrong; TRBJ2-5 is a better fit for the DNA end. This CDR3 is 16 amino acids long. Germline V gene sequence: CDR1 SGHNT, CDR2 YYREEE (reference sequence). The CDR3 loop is CASRWGPGGRQETQYF. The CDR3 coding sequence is TGTGCCAGCAGGTGGGGGCCGGGGGGAAGACAAGAGACCCAGTACTTC.